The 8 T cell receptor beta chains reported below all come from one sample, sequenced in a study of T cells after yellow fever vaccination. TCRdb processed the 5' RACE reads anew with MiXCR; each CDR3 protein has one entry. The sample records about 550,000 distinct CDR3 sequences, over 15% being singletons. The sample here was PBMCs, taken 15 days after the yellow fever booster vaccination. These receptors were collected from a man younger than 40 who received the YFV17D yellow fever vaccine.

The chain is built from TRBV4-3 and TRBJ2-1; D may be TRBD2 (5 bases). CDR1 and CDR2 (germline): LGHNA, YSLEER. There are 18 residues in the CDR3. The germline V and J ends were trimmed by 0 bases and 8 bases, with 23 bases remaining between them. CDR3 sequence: CASSQDLDPRGLVYEQFF. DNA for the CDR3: TGCGCCAGCAGCCAAGATCTTGACCCCCGGGGTTTAGTCTATGAGCAGTTCTTC.

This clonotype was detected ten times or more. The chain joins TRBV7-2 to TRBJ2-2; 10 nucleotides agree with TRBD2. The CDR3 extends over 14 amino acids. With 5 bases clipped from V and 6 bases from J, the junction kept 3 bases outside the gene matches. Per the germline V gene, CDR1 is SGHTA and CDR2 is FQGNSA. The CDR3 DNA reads TGTGCCAGCAGCCCGAGCGGGAGGGCCGGGGAGCTGTTTTTT. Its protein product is CASSPSGRAGELFF.

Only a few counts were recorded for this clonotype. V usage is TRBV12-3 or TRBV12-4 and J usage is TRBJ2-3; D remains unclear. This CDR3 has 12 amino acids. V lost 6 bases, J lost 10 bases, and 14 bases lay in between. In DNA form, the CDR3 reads TGTGCCAGCAGCCCTAAGTTGACTCCGCAGTATTTT. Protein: CASSPKLTPQYF.

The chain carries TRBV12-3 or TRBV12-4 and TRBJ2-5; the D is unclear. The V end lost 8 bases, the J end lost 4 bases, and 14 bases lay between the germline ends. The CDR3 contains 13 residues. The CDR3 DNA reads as TGTGCCAGCCGAAACTCGAACGGAGAGACCCAGTACTTC. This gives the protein CASRNSNGETQYF.

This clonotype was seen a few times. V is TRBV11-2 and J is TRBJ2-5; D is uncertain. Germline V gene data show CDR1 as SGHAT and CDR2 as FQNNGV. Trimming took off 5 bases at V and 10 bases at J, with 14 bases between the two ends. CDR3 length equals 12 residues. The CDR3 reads CASSRLPVGQYF. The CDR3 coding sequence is TGTGCCAGCAGCCGCCTCCCAGTTGGCCAGTACTTC.

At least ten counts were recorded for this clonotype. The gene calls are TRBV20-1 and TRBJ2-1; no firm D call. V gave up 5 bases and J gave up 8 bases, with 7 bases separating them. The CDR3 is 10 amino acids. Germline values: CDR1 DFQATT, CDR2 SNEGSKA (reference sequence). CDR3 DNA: TGCAGTGCTGTCGATGATGAGCAGTTCTTC. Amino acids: CSAVDDEQFF.

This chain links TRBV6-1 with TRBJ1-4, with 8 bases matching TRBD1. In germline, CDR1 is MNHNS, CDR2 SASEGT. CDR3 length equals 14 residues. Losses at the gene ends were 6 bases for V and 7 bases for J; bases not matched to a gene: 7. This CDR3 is CASRPTGDFEKLFF. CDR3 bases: TGTGCCAGCAGACCGACAGGGGATTTTGAAAAACTGTTTTTT.

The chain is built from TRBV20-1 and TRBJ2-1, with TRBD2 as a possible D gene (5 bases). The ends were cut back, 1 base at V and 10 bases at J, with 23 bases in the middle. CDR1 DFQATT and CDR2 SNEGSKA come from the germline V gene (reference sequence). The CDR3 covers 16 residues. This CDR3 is CSARGRERFFSLEQFF. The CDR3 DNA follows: TGCAGTGCTAGAGGACGGGAACGATTTTTCAGTTTGGAGCAGTTCTTC.